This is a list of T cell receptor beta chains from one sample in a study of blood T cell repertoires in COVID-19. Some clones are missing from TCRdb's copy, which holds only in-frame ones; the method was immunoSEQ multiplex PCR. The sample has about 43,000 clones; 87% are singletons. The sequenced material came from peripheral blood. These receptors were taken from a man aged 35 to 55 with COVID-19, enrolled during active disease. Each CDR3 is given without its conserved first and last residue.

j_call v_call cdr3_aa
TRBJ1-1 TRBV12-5 ASVLQAPGTEAF
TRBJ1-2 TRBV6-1 ASSGEGTVGAYGYT
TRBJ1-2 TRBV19 ASSISSGRSNYGYT
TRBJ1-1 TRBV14 ASSRDTHTEAF
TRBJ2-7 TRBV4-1 ASSQDQLAGEYEQY
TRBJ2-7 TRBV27 ASSETGGSYEQY
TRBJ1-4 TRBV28 ASSFQTGRNEKLF
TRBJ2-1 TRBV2 ASSESTSMNEQF
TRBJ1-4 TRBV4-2 ASSPVPSDNEKLF
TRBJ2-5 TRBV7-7 ASSPHGGGETQY
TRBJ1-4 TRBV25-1 ASSPWGGDNEKLF
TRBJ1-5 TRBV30 AWGGAGSNQPQH
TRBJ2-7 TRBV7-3 ASSPPLDRVYEQY
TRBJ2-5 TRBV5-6 ASSLSRRGKETQY
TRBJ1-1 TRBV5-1 ASSLAGGNTEAF
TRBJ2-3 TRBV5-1 ASSLASGGAVADTQY
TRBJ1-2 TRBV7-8 ASSRDRSDYGYT
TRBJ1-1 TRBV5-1 ASRVVGAGTEAF
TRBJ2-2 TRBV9 ASSVLAGDGGELF
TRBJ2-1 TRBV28 ASSLTRTGSSNEQF
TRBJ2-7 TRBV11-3 ASSFGGAEQY
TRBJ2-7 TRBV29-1 SVEDLGAPYEQY
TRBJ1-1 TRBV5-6 ASSRQGAAF
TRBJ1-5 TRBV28 ASSLLGGGQPQH
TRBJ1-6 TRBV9 ASSVGDRVNSPLH
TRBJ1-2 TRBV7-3 ASSSKGGGGYT
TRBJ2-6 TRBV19 ASSKYTGSGANVLT
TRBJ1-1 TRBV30 AWTPGRVNTEAF
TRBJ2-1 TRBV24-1 ATSDPPGSGRAVEQF
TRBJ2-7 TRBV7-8 ASSARSLAGYEQY
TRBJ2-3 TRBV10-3 AINTGTSGDTQY
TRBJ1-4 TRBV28 ASSLRSEKLF
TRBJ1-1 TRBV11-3 ASSPRQGNTEAF
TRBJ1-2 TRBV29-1 SVETGPNYGYT
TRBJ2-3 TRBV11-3 ASSFYTDTQY
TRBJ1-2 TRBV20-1 SASSTGYGYT
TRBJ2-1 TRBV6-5 ASSTRSSGRDEQF
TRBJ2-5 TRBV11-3 ASSLDGQVRAETQY
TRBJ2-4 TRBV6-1 ASSDVHTGAKNIQY
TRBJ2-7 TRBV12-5 ASDTSASYEQY
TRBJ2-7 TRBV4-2 ASSQATGTGGTYEQY
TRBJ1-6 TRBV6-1 ASSEPGGNSPLH
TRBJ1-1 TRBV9 ASSVWPENTEAF
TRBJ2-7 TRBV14 ASSQVRGYEQY
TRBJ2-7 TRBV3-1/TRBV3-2 ASGDFYEQY
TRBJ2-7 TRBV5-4 ASSDGTPGMYEQY
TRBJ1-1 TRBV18 ASSIPGARTEAF
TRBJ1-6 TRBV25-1 ASSFGTGGNSPLH
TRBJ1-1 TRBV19 ASSIVVLAGTEAF
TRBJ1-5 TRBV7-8 ASSTTGDTRQPQH
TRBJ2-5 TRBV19 ASSIRETQY
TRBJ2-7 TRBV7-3 ASSSAGTGVGEQY
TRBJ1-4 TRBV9 ASSVGQVGEKLF
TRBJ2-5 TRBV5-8 ASSPEGLDGETQY
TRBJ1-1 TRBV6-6 ASSPTGPNTEAF